Sequencing of this T cell receptor (beta chain) was carried out in a study of cytomegalovirus exposure and HLA in healthy donors. Concerning this clone itself: Antigen specificity is unknown.

TCRdb's table, derived via immunoSEQ multiplex PCR, lists solely in-frame clones and lacks some. This sample has approximately 100,000 clones; approximately 94% occur once, and the top ten carry approximately 1.1%. Regarding the study as a whole: Subsequent analysis showed first-cohort TCR clusters tending to co-occur in 120 validation repertoires.

Germline V gene lookup returns CDR1 SGDLS and CDR2 YYNGEE. V shed 3 bases and J 1 base; nucleotides not matched to a gene: 11. The CDR3 contains 19 residues. The TCR originated in a woman aged 30 to 39 in good health and CMV-seropositive. The gene calls are TRBV9 and TRBJ2-6, with 9 bases identical to TRBD1. The sequencing input was PBMCs. In DNA, the CDR3 is TGTGCCAGCAGCGCCCCCGGGACAGGGAGAACGTCTGGGGCCAACGTCCTGACTTTC. Protein: CASSAPGTGRTSGANVLTF.